Described below is a single TCR beta chain sequence and its context. This clonotype has ten or more counts. It lacks a known antigen. The record has no base qualities; no much larger clone is one base away. The sample's time point, from its label and the paper: sample taken at primary tumor resection. Samples were obtained from 72 patients with early-stage, untreated non-small cell lung cancer from the lung TRACERx cohort. Without any cell sorting, TCR sequencing was performed on whole RNA extracted either from tumor and nontumor lung tissue or from cryopreserved PBMC samples. Only patients with enough RNA available from two or more tumor regions were chosen for TCR sequencing. Library generation was performed with 5' RACE. Sequencing used a NextSeq 500. To allow correction of PCR and sequencing errors, the TCR library protocol tagged every TCR cDNA molecule with a unique molecular identifier. In the authors' own workflow: Decombinator tools were used for TCR identification, UMI-based error correction and CDR3 extraction. TCRs above a frequency of 2 per 1,000, corresponding to the top 1% of the tumor frequency distribution, were defined as expanded. Renyi diversity was computed with the R vegan package after each repertoire had been subsampled 100 times to 5,000 TCRs. CDR3 similarity networks were built from amino acid triplet string-kernel similarity, with CDR3s being connected when pairwise similarity was above 0.82. The public reads were quality trimmed at Q25 with fastp and then assembled into clones with MiXCR by TCRdb, keeping productive beta chains. CDR3 protein duplicates are merged, each entry listing the most common genes and DNA. The V and J calls, along with clone size, are taken from TCRdb and not from the paper's own processing. The sample yields tens of thousands of distinct CDR3 sequences; 6.5% to 9% were counted once. Clones ranked in the top ten supply over 25% of the sample.

Trimming removed 6 bases from V and 7 bases from J; the gene matches leave 6 bases unexplained. CDR1 and CDR2, looked up from the germline V gene, are KGHSH and LQKENI. The CDR3, cysteine through phenylalanine, is 14 amino acids long. The DNA shown is the 42-base CDR3, in frame from base 1. The data stem from a study of spatial heterogeneity in lung cancer (dated by TCRdb to between 2017 and 2020). The study in broad terms: More beta-chain than alpha-chain transcripts were consistently detected, likely reflecting higher beta-chain transcript abundance. Both alpha and beta chains were TCR-sequenced in samples taken at surgery, namely 220 tumor regions, fewer than 85 matched nontumor lung samples and approximately 58 PBMC samples. In the raw uncorrected reads, each unique combination of TCR and UMI appeared more than ten times on average. TCR alpha and beta repertoires were quantitatively compared across multiple tumor regions, matched nontumor lung and blood in non-small cell lung cancer. The study linked features of the TCR repertoire to counts of nonsynonymous mutations, which were determined by whole-exome sequencing of tumor tissue.

On the study overall, not on this receptor specifically: Ubiquitous expanded tumor TCRs were found in blood more often at tumor resection than at routine follow-up. Additional single-cell paired TCR alpha and beta sequencing was considered necessary to confirm, at a functional level, the hypothesis that regional TCRs recognize regional mutations.

The sequencing used PBMCs, collected at surgery. The receptor comes from a male donor with early-stage non-small cell lung cancer. The chain couples TRBV18 to TRBJ1-4, with 9 central nucleotides matching TRBD1. The bases read TGTGCCAGCTCCCGGACAGGGGCCCCTGAAAAACTGTTTTTT. Its protein reads: CASSRTGAPEKLFF.